The clone carrying this T cell receptor beta chain was seen a single time. Antigen: not known. This sample stems from a study of cytomegalovirus exposure and HLA in healthy donors. Points from the study as a whole: In vitro checks showed that a few CMV-associated chains really do target CMV antigens. Most TCRs appeared rarely, but some public TCRs recurred in many donors.

TCRdb keeps only in-frame clones here, not all; method: immunoSEQ multiplex PCR. The sample records about 98,000 clones, approximately 90% being singletons. Germline V gives CDR1 SGHRS, CDR2 YFSETQ. Trimming stripped 2 bases from V and 4 bases from J, with 9 bases between. CDR3 length: 13 residues. The TCR sequence derives from a woman aged 25-40 years in good health and CMV-seronegative. The chain joins TRBV5-1 to TRBJ2-5; a possible D gene is TRBD2 (6 bases). The sequencing sample was made of PBMCs. CDR3 DNA sequence: TGCGCCAGCAGCTTTGCAGCGGGAGAGACCCAGTACTTC. This codes for CASSFAAGETQYF. Complete variable domain (other parts from reference TRBV5-1 and TRBJ2-5): KAGVTQTPRYLIKTRGQQVTLSCSPISGHRSVSWYQQTPGQGLQFLFEYFSETQRNKGNFPGRFSGRQFSNSRSEMNVSTLELGDSALYLCASSFAAGETQYFGPGTRLLVL.